This T cell receptor beta chain was identified during a study of vaccination and CD4 T cells after COVID-19. Scientists ran DNA taken from cultured CD4+ T cells through the Oncomine TCR Beta short-read assay for sequencing. Each CDR3 protein is one row after TCRdb ran MiXCR on the PCR reads. Among about 2,600 distinct CDR3 sequences listed, 28% were seen once. Regarding treatment: approximately 11-day PBMC culture with coronavirus spike peptide pools or control peptides (ViraFEST assay). About this clonotype itself: Its target is unknown.

Germline CDR1 and CDR2: ENHRY and SYGVKD. J gave up 8 bases and V 2 bases, and 10 bases lay outside the gene matches. The CDR3 consists of 15 residues. Sequencing was performed on CD4+ T cells from blood, cultured in vitro, taken after SARS-CoV-2 vaccination. The TCR sequence derives from a human donor who had recovered from COVID-19. The chain uses TRBV10-3 and TRBJ1-2; 8 bases line up with TRBD1. In nucleotides, the CDR3 is TGTGCCATCAGTGAGCCGAGACAGGGGCAAGGAGGCTACACCTTC. It encodes CAISEPRQGQGGYTF.